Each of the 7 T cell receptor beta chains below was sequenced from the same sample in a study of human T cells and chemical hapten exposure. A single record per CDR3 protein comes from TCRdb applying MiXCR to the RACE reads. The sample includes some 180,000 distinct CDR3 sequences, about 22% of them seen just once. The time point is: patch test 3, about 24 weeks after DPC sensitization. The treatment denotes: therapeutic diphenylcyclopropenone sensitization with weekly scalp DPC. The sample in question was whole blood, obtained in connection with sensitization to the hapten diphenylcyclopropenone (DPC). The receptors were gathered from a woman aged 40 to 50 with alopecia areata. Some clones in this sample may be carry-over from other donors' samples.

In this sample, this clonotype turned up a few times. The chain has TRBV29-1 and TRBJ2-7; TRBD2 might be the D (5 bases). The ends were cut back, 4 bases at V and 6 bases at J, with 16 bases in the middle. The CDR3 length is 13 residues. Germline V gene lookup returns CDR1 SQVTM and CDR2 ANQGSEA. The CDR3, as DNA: TGCAGCGTTGTCCTTGGGAGCGACCGCGAGCAGTACTTC. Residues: CSVVLGSDREQYF.

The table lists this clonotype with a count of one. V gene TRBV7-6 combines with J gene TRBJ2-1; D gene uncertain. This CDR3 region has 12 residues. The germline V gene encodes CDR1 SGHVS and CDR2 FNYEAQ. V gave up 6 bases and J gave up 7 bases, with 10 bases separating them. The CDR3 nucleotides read TGTGCCAGCAGTAACAGTGGGAATGAGCAGTTCTTC. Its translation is CASSNSGNEQFF.

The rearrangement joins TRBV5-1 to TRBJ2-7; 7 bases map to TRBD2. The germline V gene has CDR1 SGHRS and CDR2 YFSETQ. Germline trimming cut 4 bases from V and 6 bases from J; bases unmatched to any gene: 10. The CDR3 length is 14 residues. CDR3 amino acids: CASSPDGVAGEQYF. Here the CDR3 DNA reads TGCGCCAGCAGCCCCGATGGGGTAGCGGGCGAGCAGTACTTC.

In DNA, the CDR3 is TGCGCCAGCAGCTTGGATCGGGCAGGGTTCCCCAATGAGCAGTTCTTC. This gives the protein CASSLDRAGFPNEQFF. The chain carries TRBV5-1 and TRBJ2-1; D perhaps matches TRBD1 (5 bases). This CDR3 contains 16 residues. Trimming took 0 bases from V and 6 from J, leaving 16 bases between them. Germline CDR1 SGHRS, CDR2 YFSETQ.

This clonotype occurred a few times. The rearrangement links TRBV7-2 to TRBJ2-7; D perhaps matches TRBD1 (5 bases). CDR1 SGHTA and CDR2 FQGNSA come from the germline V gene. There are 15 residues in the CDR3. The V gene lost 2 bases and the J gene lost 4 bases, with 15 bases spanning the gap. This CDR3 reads CASSLRFQGSYEQYF. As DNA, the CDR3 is TGTGCCAGCAGCTTACGGTTCCAGGGTTCGTACGAGCAGTACTTC.

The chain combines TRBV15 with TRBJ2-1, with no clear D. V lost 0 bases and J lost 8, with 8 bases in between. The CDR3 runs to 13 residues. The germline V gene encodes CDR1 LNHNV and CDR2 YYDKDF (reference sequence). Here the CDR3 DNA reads TGTGCCACCAGCAGAGATCTGGGTTATGAGCAGTTCTTC. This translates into CATSRDLGYEQFF.

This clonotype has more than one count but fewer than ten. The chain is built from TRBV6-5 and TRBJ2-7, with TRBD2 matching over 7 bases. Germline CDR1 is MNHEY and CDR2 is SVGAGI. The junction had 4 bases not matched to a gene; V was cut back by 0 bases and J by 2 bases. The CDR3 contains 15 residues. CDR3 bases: TGTGCCAGCAGTTACTCGTCCAGCGGGGCCTACGAGCAGTACTTC. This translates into CASSYSSSGAYEQYF.